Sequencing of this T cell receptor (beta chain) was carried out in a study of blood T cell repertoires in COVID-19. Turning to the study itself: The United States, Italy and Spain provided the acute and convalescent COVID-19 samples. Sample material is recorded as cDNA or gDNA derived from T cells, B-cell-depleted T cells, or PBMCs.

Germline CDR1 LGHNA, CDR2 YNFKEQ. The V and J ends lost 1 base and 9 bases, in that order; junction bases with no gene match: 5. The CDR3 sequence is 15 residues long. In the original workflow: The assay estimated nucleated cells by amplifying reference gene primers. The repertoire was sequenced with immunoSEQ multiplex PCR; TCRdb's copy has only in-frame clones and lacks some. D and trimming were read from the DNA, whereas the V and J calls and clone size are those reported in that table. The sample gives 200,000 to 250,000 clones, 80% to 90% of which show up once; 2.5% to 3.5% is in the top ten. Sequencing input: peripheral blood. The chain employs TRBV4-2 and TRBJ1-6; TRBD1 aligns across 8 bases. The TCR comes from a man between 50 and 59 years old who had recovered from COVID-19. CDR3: CASSQGTQGVSPLHF. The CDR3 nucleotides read TGTGCCAGCAGCCAAGGGACACAGGGGGTTTCACCCCTCCACTTT.